This T cell receptor beta chain was profiled in a study of siplizumab effects on memory and regulatory T cells. Whole-study results and caveats: Naive versus memory phenotype went unassigned for roughly 80-96% of proliferating CD4+ or CD8+ clones. It was never confirmed that proliferating Tregs from siplizumab cultures were suppressive. Siplizumab significantly decreased alloreactive sequences from unstimulated CD4+ memory cells.

Details on this clone: Antigen specificity is unknown.

A 37°C coculture lasting around 6 days was applied to the mixed lymphocyte reaction cells. Libraries were prepared by immunoSEQ multiplex PCR; TCRdb keeps only in-frame clonotypes and omits some of them. The sample carries 13,000 to 15,000 clones, over 40% recorded once. This clonotype was obtained from a human donor in good health; the cells came from an allogeneic mixed lymphocyte reaction. Some clones in this sample may be carry-over from other donors' samples. Sequencing used CFSE-low (dividing) CD4+ T cells sorted from an allogeneic mixed lymphocyte reaction.

The CDR3 DNA reads as TGTGCCAGCGGTTTAGGGTTCAGCGAGCAGTACTTC. It codes for CASGLGFSEQYF. The chain carries TRBV6-5 and TRBJ2-7; D not resolved. The V gene lost 8 bases and the J gene lost 6 bases, with 14 bases spanning the gap. The CDR3 spans 12 residues. In germline, CDR1 is MNHEY, CDR2 SVGAGI.